This is a list of T cell receptor beta chains from one sample in a study of regulatory T cells in long-lasting Graves disease. From the multiplex PCR reads, TCRdb called clonotypes with MiXCR, one entry per CDR3 protein. The repertoire holds 620,000 or so distinct CDR3 sequences, roughly 15% seen once, with around 18% in the top ten. The same specimen was also included in a second study, on T cells in Graves' hyperthyroidism and ophthalmopathy.

Sequenced here: peripheral blood mononuclear cells (PBMCs), sampled at new diagnosis, from a patient treated with antithyroid drugs. These TCRs come from a woman aged 25-40 years with Graves disease. The CDR3 runs from the conserved cysteine through the conserved F or W. D genes are given only for firm matches. Rows may omit the clone size; those that give it use once, few, many or a size class.

>TRBV6-5|many|TRBJ2-7|TRBD1
TGTGCCAGCAGTTACGTTGGGACAGGGGTCTACGAGCAGTACTTC
CASSYVGTGVYEQYF
>TRBV24-1|.|TRBJ2-2|.
TGTGCCACCAGTGAGCGACGGACCGGGGAGCTGTTTTTT
CATSERRTGELFF
>TRBV7-9|.|TRBJ2-2|TRBD1
TGTGCCAGCAGCGGACAGGGGTCGAACACCGGGGAGCTGTTTTTT
CASSGQGSNTGELFF
>TRBV7-2|few|TRBJ2-3|.
TGTGCCAGCAGCTTGAGGAGGGCGGTCACAGATACGCAGTATTTT
CASSLRRAVTDTQYF
>TRBV28|many|TRBJ2-7|.
TGTGCCAGCAGTTTCCGCCTAACCGGGACGGTTTCCTACGAGCAGTACTTC
CASSFRLTGTVSYEQYF
>TRBV20-1|.|TRBJ2-7|TRBD2
TGCAGTGCTAGGGGAAATTGGGGACTAGCGGGAGGGAGCTCCTACGAGCAGTACTTC
CSARGNWGLAGGSSYEQYF
>TRBV27|many|TRBJ2-5|TRBD2
TGTGCCAACAGTTTAGGTAGCGGGAGGGGACAAGAGACCCAGTACTTC
CANSLGSGRGQETQYF
>TRBV20-1|.|TRBJ2-5|TRBD1
TGCAGTGCTAACCCCTCCGGACAGGGAAAAGAGACCCAGTACTTC
CSANPSGQGKETQYF
>TRBV13|few|TRBJ2-2|.
TGTGCCAGCCGTAGGATCACCATTGACACCGGGGAGCTGTTTTTT
CASRRITIDTGELFF
>TRBV28|many|TRBJ1-5|.
TGTGCCAGCAGTTTGGCTTCTTATAGCAATCAGCCCCAGCATTTT
CASSLASYSNQPQHF
>TRBV5-1|few|TRBJ2-1|TRBD2
TGCGCCAGCAACTTGACTGCGGGAGGGCCGATTGAGCAGTTCTTC
CASNLTAGGPIEQFF
>TRBV20-1|few|TRBJ1-2|.
TGCAGTCCCTTGGCGTCCTTAACTAACTATGGCTACACCTTC
CSPLASLTNYGYTF
>TRBV10-2|many|TRBJ2-1|.
TGCGCCACCCTAGGAGGGAGACCCCTCAATGAGCAGTTCTTC
CATLGGRPLNEQFF
>TRBV7-2|many|TRBJ1-1|.
TGTGCCAGCAGCTTCTTGGGGGGGTGGAACACTGAAGCTTTCTTT
CASSFLGGWNTEAFF
>TRBV5-1|.|TRBJ2-2|TRBD1
TGCGCCAGCAGCTCTAGGGACAGGGGAAGGACCGGGGAGCTGTTTTTT
CASSSRDRGRTGELFF
>TRBV7-3|few|TRBJ1-1|.
TGTGCCAGCAGCTCATCCTCAGGAGCTGAAGCTTTCTTT
CASSSSSGAEAFF
>TRBV5-8|.|TRBJ2-7|.
TGTGCCAGCAGCTTGTTTCAGGGGGGCAACGAGCAGTACTTC
CASSLFQGGNEQYF